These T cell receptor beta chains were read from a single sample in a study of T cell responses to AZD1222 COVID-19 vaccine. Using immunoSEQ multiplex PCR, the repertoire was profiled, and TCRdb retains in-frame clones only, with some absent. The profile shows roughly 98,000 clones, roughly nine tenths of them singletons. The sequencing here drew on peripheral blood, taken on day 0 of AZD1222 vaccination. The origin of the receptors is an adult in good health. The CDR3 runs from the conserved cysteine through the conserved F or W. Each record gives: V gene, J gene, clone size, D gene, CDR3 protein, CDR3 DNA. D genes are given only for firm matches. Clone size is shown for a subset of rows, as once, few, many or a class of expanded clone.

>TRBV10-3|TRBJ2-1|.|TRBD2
CAISVGGRANEQFF
TGTGCCATCAGCGTAGGCGGGAGGGCCAATGAGCAGTTCTTC
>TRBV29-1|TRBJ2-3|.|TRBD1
CSAGGQGSSDTQYF
TGCAGCGCCGGGGGACAGGGTTCCTCGGATACGCAGTATTTT
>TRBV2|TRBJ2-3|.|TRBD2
CASSKSISGGLPITDTQYF
TGTGCCAGCAGCAAAAGTATCAGCGGGGGGTTACCTATCACAGATACGCAGTATTTT
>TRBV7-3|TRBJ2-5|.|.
CASSLTGRVEETQYF
TGTGCCAGCAGCTTAACTGGCCGGGTAGAAGAGACCCAGTACTTC
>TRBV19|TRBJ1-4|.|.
CASSIPTGGGKLFF
TGTGCCAGTAGTATCCCCACCGGCGGGGGAAAACTGTTTTTT
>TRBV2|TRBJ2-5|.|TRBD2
CASTVVAGETQYF
TGTGCCAGCACGGTGGTAGCGGGAGAGACCCAGTACTTC
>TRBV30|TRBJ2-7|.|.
CAWGGSSGSYEQYF
TGTGCCTGGGGGGGGTCCAGCGGCTCCTACGAGCAGTACTTC
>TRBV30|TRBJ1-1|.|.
CAWSVNTEAFF
TGTGCCTGGTCCGTAAACACTGAAGCTTTCTTT
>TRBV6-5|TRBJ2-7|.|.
CASLSDPSASYEQYF
TGTGCCAGCCTCAGCGACCCCAGCGCCTCCTACGAGCAGTACTTC
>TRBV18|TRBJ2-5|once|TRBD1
CASSRQGFPKTQYF
TGTGCCAGCTCTCGACAGGGGTTTCCGAAGACCCAGTACTTC
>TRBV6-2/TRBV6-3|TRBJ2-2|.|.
CASSYPPGSGITGELFF
TGTGCCAGCAGTTACCCCCCAGGATCCGGGATCACCGGGGAGCTGTTTTTT
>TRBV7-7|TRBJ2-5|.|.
CASSLGGGPETQYF
TGTGCCAGCAGCTTAGGTGGGGGCCCCGAGACCCAGTACTTC
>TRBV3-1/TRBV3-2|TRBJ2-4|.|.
CASSPRDNYKNIQYF
TGTGCCAGCAGCCCAAGGGACAACTACAAAAACATTCAGTACTTC
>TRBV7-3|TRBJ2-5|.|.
CASSRTGPGETQYF
TGTGCCAGCAGCCGAACAGGGCCCGGCGAGACCCAGTACTTC
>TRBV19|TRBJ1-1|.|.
CASTTVTNTEAFF
TGTGCCAGTACCACGGTAACTAACACTGAAGCTTTCTTT
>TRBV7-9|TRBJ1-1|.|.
CASSLSSNTEAFF
TGTGCCAGCAGCTTATCCTCGAACACTGAAGCTTTCTTT